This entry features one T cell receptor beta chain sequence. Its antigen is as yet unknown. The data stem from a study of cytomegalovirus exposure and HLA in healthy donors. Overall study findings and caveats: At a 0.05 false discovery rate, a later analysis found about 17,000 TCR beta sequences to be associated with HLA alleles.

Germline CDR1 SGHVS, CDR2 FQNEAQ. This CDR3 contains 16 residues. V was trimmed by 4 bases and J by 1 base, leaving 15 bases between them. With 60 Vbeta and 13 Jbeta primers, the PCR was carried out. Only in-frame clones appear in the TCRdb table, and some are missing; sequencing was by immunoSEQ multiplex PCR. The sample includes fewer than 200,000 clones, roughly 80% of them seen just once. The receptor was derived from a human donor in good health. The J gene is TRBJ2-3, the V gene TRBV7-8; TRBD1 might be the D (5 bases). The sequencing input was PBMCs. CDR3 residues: CASSSAFSRGTDTQYF. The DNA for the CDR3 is TGTGCCAGCAGCTCAGCCTTTTCCAGGGGCACAGATACGCAGTATTTT.